This T cell receptor (beta chain) derives from a study of PD-L1 blockade in urothelial cancer. Specified time point: pretreatment peripheral blood. J was trimmed by 0 bases and V by 1 base; bases with no gene match: 2. The CDR3 loop spans 16 amino acids. Germline values: CDR1 KGHSH, CDR2 LQKENI. The data were produced by immunoSEQ multiplex PCR, yet TCRdb's version contains in-frame clones alone and is incomplete. The repertoire has about 63,000 clones, 80% to 90% of them found once; the top ten carry around 5.4%. The sample here was PBMCs, taken around atezolizumab (anti-PD-L1) treatment. The clonotype originates from a man between 65 and 79 years old with urothelial cancer. The chain recombines TRBV18 with TRBJ1-3, with 8 positions matching TRBD1. The CDR3 region has the DNA TGTGCCAGCTCACCACGGGACAGGCCCTCTGGAAACACCATATATTTT. This gives the protein CASSPRDRPSGNTIYF.